Listed below are T cell receptor beta chains from one sample, sequenced in a study of blood T cell repertoires in COVID-19. Produced via immunoSEQ multiplex PCR; TCRdb's table is partial and in-frame only. The data contain over 150,000 clones, about 90% of them singletons. The sample consisted of PBMCs or T cells enriched from blood (not recorded which). These receptors were obtained from a woman aged 50 to 65 who had recovered from COVID-19. Both conserved end residues are part of each CDR3. D genes are given only for firm matches.

CDR3 protein	V gene	D gene
CASRDYRTDTQYF	TRBV2	-
CASRATGTAESYEQYF	TRBV7-9	TRBD1
CASREGGGNSNQPQHF	TRBV10-2	-
CASSAQTRLNEQFF	TRBV9	-
CASSQDQQGMYGRRSEQYF	TRBV4-2	-
CAISESVGHENYGYTF	TRBV10-3	-
CAIRDQEGTATLHF	TRBV10-3	TRBD1
CASSVGRAFPPYEQYF	TRBV28	TRBD2
CASSLDRDFGYTF	TRBV27	-
CASSFAGLEAFF	TRBV12-3/TRBV12-4	-
CASSLHVRASTSGSYEQYF	TRBV28	TRBD2
CASSGGTANSEAFF	TRBV5-1	TRBD1
CASSLRGGDVNQPQHF	TRBV7-8	-
CASSQAQTVNYGYTF	TRBV4-1	-
CASSRGQGAATEAFF	TRBV6-6	TRBD1
CASSPEGSGRVLPGNTIYF	TRBV5-5	-
CASNPDVSGFYNEQFF	TRBV19	-
CASSPLGSGRTYEQYF	TRBV6-2/TRBV6-3	TRBD2
CASSPGDLGNEQFF	TRBV5-1	-
CASSRAEGWYEQYF	TRBV4-1	-
CASTLQGNSNQPQHF	TRBV2	-
CASSAPGQMTSGRTYEQYF	TRBV11-2	TRBD2
CAWSNDRGYEQYF	TRBV30	TRBD1
CASSEWSTNEKLFF	TRBV28	-
CASSRGTGQGQTYEQCF	TRBV4-3	TRBD1
CASSPRLTLSDEQFF	TRBV18	-
CASSALTSGDTQYF	TRBV9	-
CASSRSRTGELFF	TRBV11-3	-
CASRPDLKRSGEQYF	TRBV19	-
CATVTQGSLNEQFF	TRBV13	-
CASSLVGTGENEQFF	TRBV5-5	TRBD1
CASAGQGGSGSPLHF	TRBV2	TRBD1
CAILGPGGYGYTF	TRBV2	-